This T cell receptor beta chain stems from a study of identifying expanded T cells in peripheral blood. Study observations and caveats: Over around two and four weeks, about 15 and 19 clones changed, versus 1.2 between replicates. Variance in clone template counts between approximately two-week samples significantly increased with total template count across all healthy donors.

No infections or other immune events were documented during collection. A note on this clone: Its antigen remains unidentified.

The length of the CDR3 is 16 residues. From germline, CDR1 is MNHEY and CDR2 SMNVEV (reference sequence). The V end lost 3 bases, the J end lost 2 bases, and 14 bases lay between the germline ends. Assay: immunoSEQ multiplex PCR; the TCRdb copy retains only in-frame clones and omits some. The sample gives tens of thousands of clones, roughly 84% of which show up once; around 4.5% is in the top ten. The chain has TRBV27 and TRBJ2-1; D perhaps matches TRBD1 (5 bases). This receptor was obtained from a person between 18 and 70 years old in good health. Sample: blood. The CDR3 nucleotides read TGTGCCAGCAGTTTTAGGGGCGGTACCGCCTACAATGAGCAGTTCTTC. Translated: CASSFRGGTAYNEQFF.